Here is one TCR beta chain with its context. Its antigen is undetermined. These data come from a study of cytomegalovirus exposure and HLA in healthy donors. As for the study in general: A prior study identified approximately 110 million unique TCR beta sequences from about 179 million T cells. HLA-typed donors were the source of approximately 88 million unique TCRs, which an early data release held.

Amplification used 60 Vbeta primers and 13 Jbeta primers. TCRdb's table, derived via immunoSEQ multiplex PCR, lists solely in-frame clones and lacks some. The data contain some 200,000 clones, under 85% of them singletons. Despite likely unrecorded immune exposures, the donors were nominally healthy at the time of sampling. Study-level results: An ancestry cluster, one associated with Asian ancestry, reportedly showed fewer N-insertions than the roughly 670-donor mean in a later analysis.

The CDR3 loop spans 15 amino acids. Germline loops: CDR1 MNHEY, CDR2 SMNVEV (reference sequence). V was trimmed by 5 bases and J by 1 base, leaving 15 bases between them. This TCR derives from a man in his fifties or sixties in good health and CMV-seronegative. The sample consisted of PBMCs. This sequence joins TRBV27 and TRBJ2-7; possible D gene TRBD1, 5 bases. CDR3 sequence (DNA): TGTGCCAGCAGTCATGCAGGGTTGTTGTCCTACGAGCAGTACTTC. Translating gives CASSHAGLLSYEQYF.